The clone carrying this T cell receptor beta chain was seen a handful of times. Its antigen is not identified. TCRdb re-called the reads with MiXCR, one entry per CDR3 protein. Here the sample spans 200,000 to 300,000 distinct CDR3 sequences, less than 9.5% being singletons. The entry originates in a study of T cell repertoires in cytomegalovirus infection. Study at large: Public TCR beta signatures were indicative of both CMV infection and a matching HLA type. Regarding the study as a whole: The study found HLA-C-restricted CMV-specific TCR beta clonotypes dominating the ex vivo response. Summed frequency of shared TCR beta families picked out CMV carriers who also had the relevant HLA.

The clonotype comes from a human donor in good health (CMV status not recorded). Some clones in this sample may be carry-over from other donors' samples. Sequenced material: PBMCs.

The CDR3: CAWSLAGNNQPQHF. The CDR3 DNA is TGTGCCTGGAGTCTGGCAGGGAACAATCAGCCCCAGCATTTT. The V and J genes are TRBV30 and TRBJ1-5; D possibly corresponds to TRBD1 (5 bases). Per germline, CDR1 GTSNPN and CDR2 SVGIG (reference sequence). V lost 2 bases and J 3 bases, leaving 11 bases between the germline ends. This CDR3 is 14 amino acids long.